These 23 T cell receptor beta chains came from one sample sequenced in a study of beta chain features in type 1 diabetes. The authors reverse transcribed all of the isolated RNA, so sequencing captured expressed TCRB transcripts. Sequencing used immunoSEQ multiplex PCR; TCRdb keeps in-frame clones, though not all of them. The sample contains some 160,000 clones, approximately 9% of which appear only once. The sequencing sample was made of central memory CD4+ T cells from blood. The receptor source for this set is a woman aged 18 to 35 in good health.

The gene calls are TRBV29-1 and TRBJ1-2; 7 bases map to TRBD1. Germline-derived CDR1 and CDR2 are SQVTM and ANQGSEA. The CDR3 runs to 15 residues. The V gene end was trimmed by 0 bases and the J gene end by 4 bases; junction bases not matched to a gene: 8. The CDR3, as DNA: TGCAGCGTTGAAGATAGAGGGGGCGCTGGCTATGGCTACACCTTC. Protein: CSVEDRGGAGYGYTF.

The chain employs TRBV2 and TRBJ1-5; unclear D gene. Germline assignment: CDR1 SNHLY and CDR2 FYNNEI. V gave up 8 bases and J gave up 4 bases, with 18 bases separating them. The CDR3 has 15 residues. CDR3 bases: TGTGCCAGCCTTTTTGGGTCAGACGGGAATCAGCCCCAGCATTTT. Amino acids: CASLFGSDGNQPQHF. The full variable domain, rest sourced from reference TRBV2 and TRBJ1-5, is EPEVTQTPSHQVTQMGQEVILRCVPISNHLYFYWYRQILGQKVEFLVSFYNNEISEKSEIFDDQFSVERPDGSNFTLKIRSTKLEDSAMYFCASLFGSDGNQPQHFGDGTRLSIL.

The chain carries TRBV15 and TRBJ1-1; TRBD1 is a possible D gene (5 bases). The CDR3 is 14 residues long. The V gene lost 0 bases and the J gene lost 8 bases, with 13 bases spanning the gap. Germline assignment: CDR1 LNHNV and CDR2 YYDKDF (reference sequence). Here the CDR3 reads CATSREGEISEAFF. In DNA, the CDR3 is TGTGCCACCAGCAGAGAAGGGGAAATATCGGAAGCTTTCTTT.

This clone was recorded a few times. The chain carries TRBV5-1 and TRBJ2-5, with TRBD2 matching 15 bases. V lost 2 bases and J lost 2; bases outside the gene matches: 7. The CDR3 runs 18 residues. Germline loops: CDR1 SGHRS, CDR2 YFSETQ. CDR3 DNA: TGCGCCAGCAGCTTTCGAGGGACTAGCGGGGGGATTCAAGAGACCCAGTACTTC. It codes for CASSFRGTSGGIQETQYF.

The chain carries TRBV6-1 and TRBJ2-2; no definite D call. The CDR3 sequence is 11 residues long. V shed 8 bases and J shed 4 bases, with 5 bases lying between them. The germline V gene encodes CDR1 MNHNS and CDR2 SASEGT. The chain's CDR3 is CASSGTGELFF. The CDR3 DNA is TGTGCCAGCTCAGGCACCGGGGAGCTGTTTTTT.

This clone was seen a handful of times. CDR3 amino acids: CSGPWTGRGEETQYF. CDR3 nucleotides: TGCAGCGGTCCATGGACAGGGCGAGGGGAAGAGACCCAGTACTTC. The chain is built from TRBV29-1 and TRBJ2-5; 8 bases map to TRBD1. Per germline, CDR1 SQVTM and CDR2 ANQGSEA. The CDR3 contains 15 residues. Trimming removed 7 bases from V and 3 bases from J; junction bases left unmatched: 13.

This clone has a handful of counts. The DNA for the CDR3 is TGTGCCAGCAGCTCGAGTTCTAGGAATGAGCAGTTCTTC. This gives the protein CASSSSSRNEQFF. The genes are TRBV5-4 and TRBJ2-1; D call uncertain. Looked up from germline, CDR1 is SGHNT and CDR2 is YYREEE (reference sequence). V lost 3 bases and J 7 bases, leaving 11 bases between the germline ends. CDR3 length: 13 residues.

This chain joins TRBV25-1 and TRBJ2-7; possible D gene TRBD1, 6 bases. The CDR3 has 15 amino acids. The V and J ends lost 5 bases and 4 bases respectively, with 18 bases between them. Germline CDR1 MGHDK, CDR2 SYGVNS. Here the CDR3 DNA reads TGTGCCAGCAGTAAGCCGGGCGTAAGGGGGTACGAGCAGTACTTC. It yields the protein CASSKPGVRGYEQYF.

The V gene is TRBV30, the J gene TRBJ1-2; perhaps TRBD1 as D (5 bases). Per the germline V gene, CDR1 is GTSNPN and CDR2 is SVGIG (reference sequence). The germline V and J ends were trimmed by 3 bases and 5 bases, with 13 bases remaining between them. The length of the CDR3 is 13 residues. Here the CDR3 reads CAWRYRSEYGYTF. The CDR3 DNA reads TGTGCCTGGAGATACAGGTCTGAGTATGGCTACACCTTC.

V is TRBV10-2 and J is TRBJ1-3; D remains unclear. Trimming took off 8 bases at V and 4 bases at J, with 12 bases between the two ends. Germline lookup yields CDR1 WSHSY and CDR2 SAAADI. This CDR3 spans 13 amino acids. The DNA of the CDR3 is TGCGCCAGCCCTCGGGGAAGCGGAAACACCATATATTTT. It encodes CASPRGSGNTIYF.

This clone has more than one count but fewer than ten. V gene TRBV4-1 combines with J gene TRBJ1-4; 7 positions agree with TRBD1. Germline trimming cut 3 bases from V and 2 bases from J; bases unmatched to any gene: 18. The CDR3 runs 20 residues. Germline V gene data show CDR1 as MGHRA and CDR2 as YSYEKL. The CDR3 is CASSHAPIDREGRTNEKLFF. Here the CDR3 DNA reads TGCGCCAGCAGCCACGCTCCCATCGACAGGGAAGGTCGTACTAATGAAAAACTGTTTTTT.

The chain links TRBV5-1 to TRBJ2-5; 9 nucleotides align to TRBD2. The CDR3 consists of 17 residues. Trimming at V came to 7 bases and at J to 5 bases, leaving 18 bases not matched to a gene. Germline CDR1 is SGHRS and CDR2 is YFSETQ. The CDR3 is CASRLAGGSGSSETQYF. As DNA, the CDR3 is TGCGCCAGCCGCCTTGCCGGCGGTAGCGGGAGCTCGGAGACCCAGTACTTC.

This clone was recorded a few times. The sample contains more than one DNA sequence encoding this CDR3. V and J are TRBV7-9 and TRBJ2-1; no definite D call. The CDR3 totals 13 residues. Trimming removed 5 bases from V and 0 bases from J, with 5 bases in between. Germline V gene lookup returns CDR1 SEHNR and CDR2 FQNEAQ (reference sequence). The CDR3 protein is CASSPSSYNEQFF. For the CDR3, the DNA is TGTGCCAGCAGCCCCTCCTCCTACAATGAGCAGTTCTTC.

The CDR3 sequence: CASSFFRRGSGGAADTQYF. CDR3 coding DNA: TGTGCCAGCAGCTTTTTCAGGCGTGGTAGCGGGGGGGCCGCAGATACGCAGTATTTT. The V gene is TRBV7-8, the J gene TRBJ2-3; TRBD2 aligns across 11 bases. The V gene's germline CDR1 is SGHVS and CDR2 FQNEAQ. Trimming took 3 bases from V and 4 from J; bases not matched to a gene: 15. The CDR3 runs to 19 residues.

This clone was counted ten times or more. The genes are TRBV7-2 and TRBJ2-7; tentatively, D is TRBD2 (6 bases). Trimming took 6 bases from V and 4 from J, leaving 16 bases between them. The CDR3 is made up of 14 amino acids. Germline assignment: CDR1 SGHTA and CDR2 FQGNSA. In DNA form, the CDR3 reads TGTGCCAGCAGTTCCCCCGGTGGGGGGTACGAGCAGTACTTC. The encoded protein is CASSSPGGGYEQYF.

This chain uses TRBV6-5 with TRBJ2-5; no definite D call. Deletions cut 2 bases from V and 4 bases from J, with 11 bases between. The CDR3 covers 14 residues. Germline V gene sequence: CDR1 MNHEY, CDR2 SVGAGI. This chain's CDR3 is CASSYQNRLETQYF. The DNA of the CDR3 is TGTGCCAGCAGTTACCAGAACAGATTAGAGACCCAGTACTTC.

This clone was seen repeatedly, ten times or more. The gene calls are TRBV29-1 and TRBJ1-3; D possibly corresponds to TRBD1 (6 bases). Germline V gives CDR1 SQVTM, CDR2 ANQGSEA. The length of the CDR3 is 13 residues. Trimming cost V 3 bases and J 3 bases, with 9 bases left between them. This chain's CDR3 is CSVEDSYGNTIYF. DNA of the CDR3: TGCAGCGTTGAGGACAGCTATGGAAACACCATATATTTT.

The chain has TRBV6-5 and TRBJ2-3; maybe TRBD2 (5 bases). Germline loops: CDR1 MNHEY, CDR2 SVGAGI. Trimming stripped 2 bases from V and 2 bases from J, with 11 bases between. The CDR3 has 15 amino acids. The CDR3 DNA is TGTGCCAGCAGTTACGGGAGTCCGAACACAGATACGCAGTATTTT. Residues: CASSYGSPNTDTQYF.

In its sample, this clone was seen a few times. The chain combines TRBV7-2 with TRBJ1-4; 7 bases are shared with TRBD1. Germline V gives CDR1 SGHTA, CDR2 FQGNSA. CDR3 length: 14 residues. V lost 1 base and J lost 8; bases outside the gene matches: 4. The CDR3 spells CASSLVTGREKLFF. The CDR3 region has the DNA TGTGCCAGCAGCTTAGTGACAGGGAGAGAAAAACTGTTTTTT.

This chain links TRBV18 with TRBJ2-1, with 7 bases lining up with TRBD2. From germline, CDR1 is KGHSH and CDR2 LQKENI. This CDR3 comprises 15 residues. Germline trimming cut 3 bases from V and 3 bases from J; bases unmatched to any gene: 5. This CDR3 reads CASSPYGRNYNEQFF. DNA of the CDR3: TGTGCCAGCTCACCGTACGGGAGGAACTACAATGAGCAGTTCTTC.

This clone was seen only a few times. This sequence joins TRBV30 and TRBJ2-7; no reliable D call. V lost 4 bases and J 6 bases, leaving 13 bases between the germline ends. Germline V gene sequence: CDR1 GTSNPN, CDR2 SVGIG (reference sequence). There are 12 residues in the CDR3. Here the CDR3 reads CAWKASRFEQYF. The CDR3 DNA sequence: TGTGCCTGGAAAGCCTCCCGGTTCGAGCAGTACTTC.

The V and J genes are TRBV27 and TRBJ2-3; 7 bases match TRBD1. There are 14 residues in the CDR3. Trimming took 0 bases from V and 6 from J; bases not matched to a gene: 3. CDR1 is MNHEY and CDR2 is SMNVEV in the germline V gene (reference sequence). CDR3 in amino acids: CASSLSIGGDTQYF. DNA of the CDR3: TGTGCCAGCAGTTTATCGATAGGGGGCGATACGCAGTATTTT.

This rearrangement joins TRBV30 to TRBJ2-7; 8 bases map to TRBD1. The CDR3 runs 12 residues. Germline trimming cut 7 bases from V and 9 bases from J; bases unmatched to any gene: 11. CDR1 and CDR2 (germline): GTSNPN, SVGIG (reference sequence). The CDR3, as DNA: TGTGCCTCCCGGACAGGGAGCATGGCGCAGTACTTC. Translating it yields CASRTGSMAQYF. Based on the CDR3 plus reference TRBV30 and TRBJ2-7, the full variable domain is SQTIHQWPATLVQPVGSPLSLECTVEGTSNPNLYWYRQAAGRGLQLLFYSVGIGQISSEVPQNLSASRPQDRQFILSSKKLLLSDSGFYLCASRTGSMAQYFGPGTRLTVT.